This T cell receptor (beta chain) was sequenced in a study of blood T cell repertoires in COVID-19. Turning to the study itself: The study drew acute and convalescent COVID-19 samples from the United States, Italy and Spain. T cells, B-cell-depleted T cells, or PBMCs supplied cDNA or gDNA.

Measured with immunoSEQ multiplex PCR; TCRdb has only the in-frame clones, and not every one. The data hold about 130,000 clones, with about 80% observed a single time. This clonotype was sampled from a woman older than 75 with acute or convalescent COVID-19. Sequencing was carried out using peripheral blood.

CDR3 in DNA: TGTGCCACCAGCTCTCCGGAGGGGGGGGAGGTAGAGACCCAGTACTTC. Protein: CATSSPEGGEVETQYF. This rearrangement joins TRBV15 to TRBJ2-5; possibly TRBD2 for D (7 bases). The CDR3 totals 16 residues. Trimming took off 5 bases at V and 4 bases at J, with 20 bases between the two ends. Germline assignment: CDR1 LNHNV and CDR2 YYDKDF (reference sequence).